Here is one T cell receptor beta chain with its context. As yet, its antigen is unknown. This entry belongs to a study of vaccination and CD4 T cells after COVID-19. The Oncomine TCR Beta short-read assay sequenced DNA from cultured CD4+ T cells. MiXCR, run by TCRdb on the PCR reads, gives a single entry per CDR3 protein. This table holds 20,000 to 30,000 distinct CDR3 sequences, roughly 53% found once. Described treatment: approximately 11-day PBMC culture with coronavirus spike peptide pools or control peptides (ViraFEST assay). This receptor was taken from a human donor who had recovered from COVID-19. Material for sequencing was CD4+ T cells from blood, cultured in vitro.

CDR3 amino acids: CATSWAGDGYNEQFF. The CDR3 region has the DNA TGTGCCACCAGCTGGGCAGGGGACGGGTACAATGAGCAGTTCTTC. The chain recombines TRBV24-1 with TRBJ2-1; D is possibly TRBD1 (6 bases). This CDR3 is built from 15 residues. CDR1 and CDR2 (germline): KGHDR, SFDVKD. V lost 7 bases and J 4 bases, leaving 16 bases between the germline ends.